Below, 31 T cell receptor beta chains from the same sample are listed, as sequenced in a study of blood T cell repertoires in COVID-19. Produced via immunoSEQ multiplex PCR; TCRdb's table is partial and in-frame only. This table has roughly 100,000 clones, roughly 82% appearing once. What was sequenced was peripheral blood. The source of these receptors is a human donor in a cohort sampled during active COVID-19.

CDR3 loop: CASSPRQSRYGYTF. CDR3 nucleotide sequence: TGTGCCAGCAGCCCAAGACAGAGCCGCTATGGCTACACCTTC. This sequence joins TRBV7-8 and TRBJ1-2; D is possibly TRBD1 (5 bases). Germline V gene lookup returns CDR1 SGHVS and CDR2 FQNEAQ. The CDR3 has 14 residues. V dropped 5 bases and J dropped 4 bases, with 14 bases sitting between them.

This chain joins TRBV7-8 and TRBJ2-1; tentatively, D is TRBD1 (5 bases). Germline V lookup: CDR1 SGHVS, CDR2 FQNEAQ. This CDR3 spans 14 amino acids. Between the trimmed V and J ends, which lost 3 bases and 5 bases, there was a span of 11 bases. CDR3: CASSFWGSDNEQFF. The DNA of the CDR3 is TGTGCCAGCAGCTTCTGGGGCTCTGACAATGAGCAGTTCTTC.

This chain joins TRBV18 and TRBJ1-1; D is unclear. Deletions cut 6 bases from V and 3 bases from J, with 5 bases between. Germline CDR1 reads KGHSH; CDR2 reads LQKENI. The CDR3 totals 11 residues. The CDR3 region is CASSPDTEAFF. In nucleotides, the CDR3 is TGTGCCAGCTCCCCGGACACTGAAGCTTTCTTT.

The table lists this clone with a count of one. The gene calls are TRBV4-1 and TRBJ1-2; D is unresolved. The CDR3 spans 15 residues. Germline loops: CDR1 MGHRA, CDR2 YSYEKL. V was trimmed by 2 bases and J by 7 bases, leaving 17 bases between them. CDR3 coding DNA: TGCGCCAGCAGCCAACCCACCGGGCCTAGCCGTGGCTACACCTTC. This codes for CASSQPTGPSRGYTF.

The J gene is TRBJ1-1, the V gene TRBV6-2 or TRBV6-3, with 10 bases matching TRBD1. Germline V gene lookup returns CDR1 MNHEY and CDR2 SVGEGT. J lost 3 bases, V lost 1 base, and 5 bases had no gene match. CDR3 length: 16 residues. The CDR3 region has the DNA TGTGCCAGCAGTTACTGGACAGGGGGTGTCGACACTGAAGCTTTCTTT. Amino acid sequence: CASSYWTGGVDTEAFF.

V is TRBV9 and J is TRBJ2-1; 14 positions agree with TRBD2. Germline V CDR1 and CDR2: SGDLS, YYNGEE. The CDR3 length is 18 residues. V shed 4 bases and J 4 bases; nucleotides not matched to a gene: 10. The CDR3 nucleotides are TGTGCCAGCAGCACCCGGACTAGCGGGGGGAGCACATACAATGAGCAGTTCTTC. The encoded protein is CASSTRTSGGSTYNEQFF.

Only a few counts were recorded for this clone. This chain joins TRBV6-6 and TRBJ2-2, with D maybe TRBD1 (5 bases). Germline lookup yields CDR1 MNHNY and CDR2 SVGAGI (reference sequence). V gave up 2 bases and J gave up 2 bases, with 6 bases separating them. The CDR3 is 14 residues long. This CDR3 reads CASSYDSNTGELFF. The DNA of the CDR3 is TGTGCCAGCAGTTACGACAGCAACACCGGGGAGCTGTTTTTT.

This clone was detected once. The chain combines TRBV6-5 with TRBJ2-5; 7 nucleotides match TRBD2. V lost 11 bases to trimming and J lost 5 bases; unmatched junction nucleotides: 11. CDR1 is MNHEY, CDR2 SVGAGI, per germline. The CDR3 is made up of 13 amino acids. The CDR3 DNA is TGTGCCGCCAAAGGGGAGGGATGGGAGACCCAGTACTTC. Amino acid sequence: CAAKGEGWETQYF.

As DNA, the CDR3 is TGTGCCAGCAGCGATACACACTCTGGGGCCAACGTCCTGACTTTC. Its protein is CASSDTHSGANVLTF. This chain uses TRBV5-4 with TRBJ2-6; D is undetermined. Looked up from germline, CDR1 is SGHNT and CDR2 is YYREEE (reference sequence). The CDR3 runs 15 residues. V was cut by 4 bases and J by 0 bases, with 8 bases left in between. Together with reference TRBV5-4 and TRBJ2-6, the CDR3 gives the full variable domain: ETGVTQSPTHLIKTRGQQVTLRCSSQSGHNTVSWYQQALGQGPQFIFQYYREEENGRGNFPPRFSGLQFPNYSSELNVNALELDDSALYLCASSDTHSGANVLTFGAGSRLTVL.

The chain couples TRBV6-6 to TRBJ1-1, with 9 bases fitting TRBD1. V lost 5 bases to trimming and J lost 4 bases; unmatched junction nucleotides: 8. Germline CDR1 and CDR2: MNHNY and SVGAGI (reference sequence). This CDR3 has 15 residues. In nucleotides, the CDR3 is TGTGCCAGCAGTCCTGGGACAGGGAAAGGCACTGAAGCTTTCTTT. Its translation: CASSPGTGKGTEAFF.

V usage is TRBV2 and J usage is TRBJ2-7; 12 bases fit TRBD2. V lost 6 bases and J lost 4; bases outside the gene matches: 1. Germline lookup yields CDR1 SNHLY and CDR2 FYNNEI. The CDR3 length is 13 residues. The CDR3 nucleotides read TGTGCCAGCAGACTAGCGGGGGGTTACGAGCAGTACTTC. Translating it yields CASRLAGGYEQYF.

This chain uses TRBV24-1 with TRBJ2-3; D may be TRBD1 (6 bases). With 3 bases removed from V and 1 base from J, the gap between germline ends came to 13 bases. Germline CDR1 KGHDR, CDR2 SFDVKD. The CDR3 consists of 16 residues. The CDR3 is CATSDAQGSGTDTQYF. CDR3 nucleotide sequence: TGTGCCACCAGTGATGCCCAGGGGTCTGGCACAGATACGCAGTATTTT.

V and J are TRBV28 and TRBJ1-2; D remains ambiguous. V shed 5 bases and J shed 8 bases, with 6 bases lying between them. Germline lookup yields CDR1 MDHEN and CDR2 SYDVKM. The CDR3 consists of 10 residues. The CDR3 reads CASSPPGYTF. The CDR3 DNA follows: TGTGCCAGCAGTCCCCCGGGCTACACCTTC.

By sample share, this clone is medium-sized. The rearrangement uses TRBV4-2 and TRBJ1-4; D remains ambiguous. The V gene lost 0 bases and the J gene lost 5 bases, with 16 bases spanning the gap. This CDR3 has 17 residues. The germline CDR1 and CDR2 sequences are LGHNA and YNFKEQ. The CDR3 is CASSQDPPRGGNEKLFF. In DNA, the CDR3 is TGTGCCAGCAGCCAAGATCCCCCCCGGGGAGGCAATGAAAAACTGTTTTTT.

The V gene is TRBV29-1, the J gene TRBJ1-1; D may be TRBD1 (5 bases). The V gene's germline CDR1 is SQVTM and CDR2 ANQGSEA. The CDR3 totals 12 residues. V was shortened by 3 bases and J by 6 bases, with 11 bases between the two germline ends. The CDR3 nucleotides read TGCAGCGTTGATTCAGGGTGGGCTGAAGCTTTCTTT. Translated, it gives CSVDSGWAEAFF.

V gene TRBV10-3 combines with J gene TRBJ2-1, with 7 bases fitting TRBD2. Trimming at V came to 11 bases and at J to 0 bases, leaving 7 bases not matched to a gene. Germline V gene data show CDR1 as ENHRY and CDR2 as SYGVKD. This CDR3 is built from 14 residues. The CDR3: CAVRAGRSYNEQFF. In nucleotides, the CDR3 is TGTGCCGTTCGAGCGGGGCGCTCCTACAATGAGCAGTTCTTC.

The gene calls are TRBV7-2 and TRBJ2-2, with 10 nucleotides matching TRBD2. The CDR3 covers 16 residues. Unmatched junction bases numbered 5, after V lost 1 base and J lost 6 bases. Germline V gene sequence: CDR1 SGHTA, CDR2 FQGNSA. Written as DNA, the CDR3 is TGTGCCAGCAGCTTAGAAATAGCGGGGGGCTCCGGGGAGCTGTTTTTT. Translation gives CASSLEIAGGSGELFF.

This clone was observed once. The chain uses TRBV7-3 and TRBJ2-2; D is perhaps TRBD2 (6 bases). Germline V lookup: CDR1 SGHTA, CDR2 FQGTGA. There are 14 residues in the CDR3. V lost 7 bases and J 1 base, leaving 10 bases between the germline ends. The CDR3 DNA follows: TGTGCCAGCAATGACGGGGGGAACACCGGGGAGCTGTTTTTT. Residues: CASNDGGNTGELFF.

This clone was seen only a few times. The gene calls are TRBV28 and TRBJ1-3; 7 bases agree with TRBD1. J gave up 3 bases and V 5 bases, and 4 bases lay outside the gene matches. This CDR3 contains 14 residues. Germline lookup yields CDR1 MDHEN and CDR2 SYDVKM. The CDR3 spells CASSSTGVGNTIYF. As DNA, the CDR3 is TGTGCCAGCAGTAGTACAGGGGTTGGAAACACCATATATTTT.

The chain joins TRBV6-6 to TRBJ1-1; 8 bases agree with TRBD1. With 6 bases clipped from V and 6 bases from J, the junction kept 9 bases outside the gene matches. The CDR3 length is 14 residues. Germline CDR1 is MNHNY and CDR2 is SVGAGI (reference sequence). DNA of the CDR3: TGTGCCAGCAGGGAAAGACAGGGGAGCGCTGAAGCTTTCTTT. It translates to CASRERQGSAEAFF.

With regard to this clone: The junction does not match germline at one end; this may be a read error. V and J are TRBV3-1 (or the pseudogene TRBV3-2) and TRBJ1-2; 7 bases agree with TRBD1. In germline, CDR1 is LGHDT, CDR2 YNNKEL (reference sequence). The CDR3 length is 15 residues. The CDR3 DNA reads TGTGCCAGCAGCCCCAACCCTGGGACAGACCGCCTCAAAGTCTTC. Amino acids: CASSPNPGTDRLKVF.

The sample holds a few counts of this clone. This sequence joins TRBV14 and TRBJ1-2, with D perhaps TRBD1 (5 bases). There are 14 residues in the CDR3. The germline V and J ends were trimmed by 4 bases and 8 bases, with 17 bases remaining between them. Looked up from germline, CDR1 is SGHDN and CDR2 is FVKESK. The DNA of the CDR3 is TGTGCCAGCAGCCCCGCAGGGACTTCTGGGGGCTACACCTTC. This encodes CASSPAGTSGGYTF.

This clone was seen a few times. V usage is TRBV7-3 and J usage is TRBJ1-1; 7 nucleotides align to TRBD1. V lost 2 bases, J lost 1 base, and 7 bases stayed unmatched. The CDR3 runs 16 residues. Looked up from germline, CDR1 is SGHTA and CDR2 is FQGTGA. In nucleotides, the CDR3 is TGTGCCAGCAGCTTATCCCCCGGGACAGCGAACACTGAAGCTTTCTTT. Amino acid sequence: CASSLSPGTANTEAFF.

This CDR3 is CSVEEGHLFF. CDR3 bases: TGCAGCGTTGAAGAGGGGCACTTATTTTTT. V gene TRBV29-1 combines with J gene TRBJ1-4; the D gene is possibly TRBD1 (5 bases). V lost 0 bases, J lost 17 bases, and 10 bases lay in between. This CDR3 has 10 amino acids. Germline CDR1 is SQVTM and CDR2 is ANQGSEA.

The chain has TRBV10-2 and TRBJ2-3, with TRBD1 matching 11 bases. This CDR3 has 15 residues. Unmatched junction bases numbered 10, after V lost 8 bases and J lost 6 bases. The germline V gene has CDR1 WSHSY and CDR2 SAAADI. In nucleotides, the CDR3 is TGCGCCAGCGGAGGGACAGGGGGGGTAAGGGATACGCAGTATTTT. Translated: CASGGTGGVRDTQYF.

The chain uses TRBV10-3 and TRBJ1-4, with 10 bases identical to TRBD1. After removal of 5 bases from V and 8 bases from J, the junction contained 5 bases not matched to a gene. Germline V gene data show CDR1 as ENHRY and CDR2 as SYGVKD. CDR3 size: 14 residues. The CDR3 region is CAISSGTGEEKLFF. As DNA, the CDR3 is TGTGCCATCAGTTCCGGGACAGGGGAAGAAAAACTGTTTTTT.

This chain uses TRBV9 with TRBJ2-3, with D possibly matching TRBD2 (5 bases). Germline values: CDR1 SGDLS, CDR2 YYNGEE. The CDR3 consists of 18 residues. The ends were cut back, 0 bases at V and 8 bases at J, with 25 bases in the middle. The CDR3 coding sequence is TGTGCCAGCAGCGTAGCTGCAAAGTGGGGAGAGGTGGGCAGTACGCAGTATTTT. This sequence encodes CASSVAAKWGEVGSTQYF.

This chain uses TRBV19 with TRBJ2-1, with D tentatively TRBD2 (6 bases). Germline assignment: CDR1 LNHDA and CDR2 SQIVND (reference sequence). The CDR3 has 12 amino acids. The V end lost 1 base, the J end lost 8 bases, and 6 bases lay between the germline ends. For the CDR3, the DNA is TGTGCCAGTAGTATAGGGGGGGATGAGCAGTTCTTC. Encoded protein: CASSIGGDEQFF.

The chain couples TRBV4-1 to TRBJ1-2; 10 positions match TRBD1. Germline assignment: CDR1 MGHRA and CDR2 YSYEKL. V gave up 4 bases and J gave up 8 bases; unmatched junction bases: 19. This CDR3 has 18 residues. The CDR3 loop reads CASSPLGLRQGAPGGYTF. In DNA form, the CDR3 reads TGCGCCAGCAGCCCATTGGGGTTGAGACAGGGGGCTCCTGGCGGCTACACCTTC.

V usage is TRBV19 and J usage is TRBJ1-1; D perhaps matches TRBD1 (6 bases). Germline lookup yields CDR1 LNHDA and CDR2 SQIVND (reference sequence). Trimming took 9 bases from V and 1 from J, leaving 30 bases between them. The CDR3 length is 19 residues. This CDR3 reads CASPIGQRKRGDKNTEAFF. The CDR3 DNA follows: TGTGCCAGCCCGATAGGACAGAGGAAGAGGGGAGATAAGAACACTGAAGCTTTCTTT.

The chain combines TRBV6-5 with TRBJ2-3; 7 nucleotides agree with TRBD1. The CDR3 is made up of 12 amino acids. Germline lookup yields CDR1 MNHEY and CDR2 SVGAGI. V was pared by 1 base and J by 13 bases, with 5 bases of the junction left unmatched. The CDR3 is CASSYFQGDKYF. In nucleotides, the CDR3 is TGTGCCAGCAGTTACTTCCAGGGGGACAAGTATTTT.